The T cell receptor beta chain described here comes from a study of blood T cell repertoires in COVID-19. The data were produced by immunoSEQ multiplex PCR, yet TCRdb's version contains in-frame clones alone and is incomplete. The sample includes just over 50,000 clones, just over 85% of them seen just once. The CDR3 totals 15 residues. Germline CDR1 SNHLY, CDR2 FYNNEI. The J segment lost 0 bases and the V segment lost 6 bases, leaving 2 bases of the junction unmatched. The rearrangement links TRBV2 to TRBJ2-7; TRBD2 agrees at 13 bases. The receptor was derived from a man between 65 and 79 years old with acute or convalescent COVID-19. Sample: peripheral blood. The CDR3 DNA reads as TGTGCCAGCAGCGGACTAGCGGGGGTCTCCTACGAGCAGTACTTC. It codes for CASSGLAGVSYEQYF.